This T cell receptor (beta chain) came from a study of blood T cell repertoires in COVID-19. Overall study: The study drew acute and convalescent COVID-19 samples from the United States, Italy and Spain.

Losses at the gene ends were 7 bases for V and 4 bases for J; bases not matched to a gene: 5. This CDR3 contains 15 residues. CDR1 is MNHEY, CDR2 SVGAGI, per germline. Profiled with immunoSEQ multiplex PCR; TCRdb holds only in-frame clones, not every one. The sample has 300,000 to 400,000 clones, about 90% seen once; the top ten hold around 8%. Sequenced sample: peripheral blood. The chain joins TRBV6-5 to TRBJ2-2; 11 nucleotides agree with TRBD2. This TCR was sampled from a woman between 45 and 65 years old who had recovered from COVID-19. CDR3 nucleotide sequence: TGTGCCAGCATTGGACTAGCGGGTCTCACCGGGGAGCTGTTTTTT. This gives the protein CASIGLAGLTGELFF.